What follows are 31 T cell receptor beta chains derived from one specimen sequenced in a study of graft-versus-host responses after intestinal transplantation (dated by TCRdb to 2020 to 2022). The meaning of the sample's time point label: cells obtained before transplantation from donor or recipient. The library was prepared using the immunoSEQ multiplex PCR assay. TCRdb stores this immuneACCESS table with in-frame sequences only. Part of the clones is absent; in the studies checked, under half of the shortfall reflects unresolved V genes, and no reason is known for the rest. For this sample there are 80,000 to 100,000 clones; around 90% appear just once. The top ten clones comprise approximately 0.17% of the sample. Antigens of these TCRs are unknown. The source material was unstimulated CD4+ T cells sorted from spleen or lymph node cells, sampled before intestinal transplant. The receptors stem from a human donor who received an intestinal transplant.

The rearrangement joins TRBV7-6 to TRBJ2-5; TRBD1 aligns across 8 bases. CDR3 length equals 15 residues. Germline V gene lookup returns CDR1 SGHVS and CDR2 FNYEAQ. With 1 base clipped from V and 2 bases from J, the junction kept 3 bases outside the gene matches. Here the CDR3 DNA reads TGTGCCAGCAGCTTAGGGGGGACAGGTCAAGAGACCCAGTACTTC. As protein: CASSLGGTGQETQYF.

This chain's CDR3 is CASSSPQGSYGYTF. The DNA for the CDR3 is TGTGCCAGCAGCAGCCCACAGGGCTCCTATGGCTACACCTTC. The chain uses TRBV7-9 and TRBJ1-2; a possible D gene is TRBD1 (6 bases). V was clipped by 5 bases and J by 4 bases, with 14 bases between them. This CDR3 has 14 amino acids. Per germline, CDR1 SEHNR and CDR2 FQNEAQ (reference sequence).

The chain is built from TRBV19 and TRBJ2-6; the match to TRBD2 covers 9 bases. The germline gives CDR1 LNHDA, CDR2 SQIVND (reference sequence). J gave up 4 bases and V 5 bases, and 12 bases lay outside the gene matches. The CDR3 loop spans 18 amino acids. The CDR3 bases are TGTGCCAGTAGTCTCCGTTCAGCGGGAGGTTCGGGGGCCAACGTCCTGACTTTC. It translates to CASSLRSAGGSGANVLTF.

CDR3 in amino acids: CASSSRTGYVSDEAFF. The CDR3 region has the DNA TGTGCCAGCAGCTCAAGGACAGGCTATGTTTCCGATGAAGCTTTCTTT. This rearrangement joins TRBV5-4 to TRBJ1-1, with 7 bases fitting TRBD1. This CDR3 region has 16 residues. Germline V lookup: CDR1 SGHNT, CDR2 YYREEE (reference sequence). V lost 3 bases to trimming and J lost 7 bases; unmatched junction nucleotides: 15. The full variable domain, rest sourced from reference TRBV5-4 and TRBJ1-1, is ETGVTQSPTHLIKTRGQQVTLRCSSQSGHNTVSWYQQALGQGPQFIFQYYREEENGRGNFPPRFSGLQFPNYSSELNVNALELDDSALYLCASSSRTGYVSDEAFFGQGTRLTVV.

This sequence joins TRBV4-2 and TRBJ2-4; D gene unclear. Germline V lookup: CDR1 LGHNA, CDR2 YNFKEQ. There are 16 residues in the CDR3. V shed 0 bases and J shed 3 bases, with 12 bases lying between them. The CDR3 here is CASSQDPSSVKNIQYF. In DNA, the CDR3 is TGTGCCAGCAGCCAAGATCCGTCTTCTGTCAAAAACATTCAGTACTTC.

The chain carries TRBV5-1 and TRBJ2-7; the match to TRBD2 covers 7 bases. J gave up 4 bases and V 1 base, and 8 bases lay outside the gene matches. The CDR3 covers 15 residues. CDR1 and CDR2 (germline): SGHRS, YFSETQ. The CDR3 sequence: CASSLTSSGYYEQYF. The CDR3 region has the DNA TGCGCCAGCAGCTTGACGTCTAGCGGATATTACGAGCAGTACTTC.

This clone is a singleton in its sample. The chain employs TRBV30 and TRBJ1-4; D is perhaps TRBD1 (5 bases). CDR3 length: 14 amino acids. V dropped 4 bases and J dropped 7 bases, with 16 bases sitting between them. CDR1 GTSNPN and CDR2 SVGIG come from the germline V gene (reference sequence). The CDR3 DNA follows: TGTGCCTGGACTCTTGGGGGGTCGGGTGAAAAACTGTTTTTT. Its protein is CAWTLGGSGEKLFF.

This clone has just one count. The genes are TRBV28 and TRBJ2-1; 10 bases line up with TRBD2. Germline-derived CDR1 and CDR2 are MDHEN and SYDVKM. The CDR3 contains 15 residues. The trim removed 5 bases at V and 5 bases at J, leaving 6 bases unmatched. CDR3: CASSPSGTSDNEQFF. CDR3 nucleotide sequence: TGTGCCAGCAGTCCCTCCGGGACTAGCGACAATGAGCAGTTCTTC.

The chain carries TRBV30 and TRBJ2-5; 9 bases are a match to TRBD1. CDR3 size: 13 residues. Germline CDR1 reads GTSNPN; CDR2 reads SVGIG (reference sequence). V lost 2 bases, J lost 5 bases, and 3 bases stayed unmatched. The CDR3, as DNA: TGTGCCTGGAGTCGACAGGGGGGGGAGACCCAGTACTTC. Translation gives CAWSRQGGETQYF.

The chain uses TRBV6-1 and TRBJ2-7, with 12 bases fitting TRBD2. The germline CDR1 and CDR2 sequences are MNHNS and SASEGT. The ends lost 3 bases at V and 3 bases at J; junction bases unmatched: 6. The length of the CDR3 is 16 residues. DNA for the CDR3: TGTGCCAGCAGTGACAGGACTAGCGGGGCGCACTACGAGCAGTACTTC. This codes for CASSDRTSGAHYEQYF.

The genes are TRBV5-1 and TRBJ1-4; D ambiguous. The CDR3 extends over 16 amino acids. In germline, CDR1 is SGHRS, CDR2 YFSETQ. Trimming took off 0 bases at V and 3 bases at J, with 12 bases between the two ends. CDR3: CASSLGPGTANEKLFF. CDR3 DNA sequence: TGCGCCAGCAGCTTGGGGCCGGGTACGGCTAATGAAAAACTGTTTTTT.

The chain combines TRBV5-1 with TRBJ2-2; 13 nucleotides match TRBD2. Germline V gene sequence: CDR1 SGHRS, CDR2 YFSETQ. The CDR3 has 16 amino acids. V dropped 2 bases and J dropped 5; count of bases not matched to a gene: 3. The CDR3 DNA reads TGCGCCAGCAGCTTACCGGGACTAGCGGGAACCGGGGAGCTGTTTTTT. Translation: CASSLPGLAGTGELFF. The complete variable domain, with remaining parts taken from reference TRBV5-1 and TRBJ2-2, reads KAGVTQTPRYLIKTRGQQVTLSCSPISGHRSVSWYQQTPGQGLQFLFEYFSETQRNKGNFPGRFSGRQFSNSRSEMNVSTLELGDSALYLCASSLPGLAGTGELFFGEGSRLTVL.

The rearrangement uses TRBV25-1 and TRBJ2-7, with 7 bases matching TRBD2. The CDR3 covers 15 residues. V was pared by 0 bases and J by 0 bases, with 2 bases of the junction left unmatched. The germline CDR1 and CDR2 sequences are MGHDK and SYGVNS. The CDR3 protein is CASSEYPGGSYEQYF. In DNA, the CDR3 is TGTGCCAGCAGTGAATATCCGGGGGGCTCCTACGAGCAGTACTTC.

CDR3 bases: TGTGCCAGCAGCTTAGGGGGGAGGGCCGAAACCTACGAGCAGTACTTC. Translated, it gives CASSLGGRAETYEQYF. The chain joins TRBV11-3 to TRBJ2-7; 7 bases line up with TRBD2. CDR3 length equals 16 residues. Unmatched junction bases numbered 8, after V lost 1 base and J lost 2 bases. Germline CDR1 is SGHNT and CDR2 is YENEEA.

J is TRBJ2-1 and V is TRBV11-3; 9 bases fit TRBD2. Germline lookup yields CDR1 SGHNT and CDR2 YENEEA. The CDR3 has 15 amino acids. V dropped 2 bases and J dropped 4; count of bases not matched to a gene: 3. This chain's CDR3 is CASSLSSGRYNEQFF. The CDR3 nucleotides read TGTGCCAGCAGCTTAAGTAGCGGGAGATACAATGAGCAGTTCTTC.

DNA of the CDR3: TGCGCCAGCAGCTCAACCGTAGCGCAGTCCTACAATGAGCAGTTCTTC. Translation: CASSSTVAQSYNEQFF. V and J are TRBV5-1 and TRBJ2-1; tentatively, D is TRBD2 (5 bases). This CDR3 has 16 residues. Trimming stripped 3 bases from V and 1 base from J, with 14 bases between. Germline assignment: CDR1 SGHRS and CDR2 YFSETQ.

The chain links TRBV15 to TRBJ1-1, with D perhaps matching TRBD1 (6 bases). The CDR3 covers 15 residues. V lost 1 base, J lost 1 base, and 10 bases lay in between. CDR1 is LNHNV and CDR2 is YYDKDF in the germline V gene (reference sequence). The CDR3 nucleotides are TGTGCCACCAGCAGAGGGGACACCACGAACACTGAAGCTTTCTTT. As protein: CATSRGDTTNTEAFF.

On this clone itself: One end of the junction does not line up with germline, which may come from a read error. Different DNA sequences within this sample yield the same CDR3. The J gene is TRBJ1-1, the V gene TRBV5-6; the D gene is possibly TRBD1 (5 bases). The V gene's germline CDR1 is SGHDT and CDR2 YYEEEE. The CDR3 totals 15 residues. In nucleotides, the CDR3 is TGTGCCAGCAGCTTGGTTGTCAGACAGAACACTGAGGCTTTCTTT. Translated, it gives CASSLVVRQNTEAFF.

V is TRBV5-6 and J is TRBJ2-5, with D possibly TRBD2 on 7 matching bases. The CDR3 covers 16 residues. With 0 bases removed from V and 5 bases from J, the gap between germline ends came to 17 bases. The germline V gene encodes CDR1 SGHDT and CDR2 YYEEEE. The CDR3 loop reads CASSLVDGGGWETQYF. CDR3 nucleotide sequence: TGTGCCAGCAGCTTGGTGGACGGCGGGGGCTGGGAGACCCAGTACTTC.

The V gene is TRBV5-6, the J gene TRBJ1-2; a possible D gene is TRBD1 (5 bases). Germline CDR1 SGHDT, CDR2 YYEEEE. The CDR3 is made up of 15 amino acids. V lost 2 bases and J lost 2, with 13 bases in between. CDR3 amino acids: CASSFWGEGNYGYTF. Written as DNA, the CDR3 is TGTGCCAGCAGCTTCTGGGGGGAAGGGAACTATGGCTACACCTTC.

This chain links TRBV7-9 with TRBJ2-3; D may be TRBD1 (6 bases). The CDR3 has 18 residues. Trimming stripped 1 base from V and 2 bases from J, with 19 bases between. From germline, CDR1 is SEHNR and CDR2 FQNEAQ (reference sequence). CDR3 coding DNA: TGTGCCAGCAGCTTAGTATATGCTGGACAGACAAACACAGATACGCAGTATTTT. Translated: CASSLVYAGQTNTDTQYF.

This clone appeared a few times. This chain links TRBV4-3 with TRBJ1-5; no clear D. CDR1 and CDR2 from the germline V gene are LGHNA and YSLEER. Trimming left V 2 bases short and J 5 bases short, with 7 bases between. The CDR3 runs 13 residues. Here the CDR3 DNA reads TGCGCCAGCAGCCAAAGTGGGCATCAGCCCCAGCATTTT. Translation gives CASSQSGHQPQHF.

The chain carries TRBV11-2 and TRBJ1-1, with D possibly being TRBD1 (6 bases). There are 15 residues in the CDR3. The germline gives CDR1 SGHAT, CDR2 FQNNGV. V dropped 0 bases and J dropped 4 bases, with 12 bases sitting between them. The CDR3 DNA reads as TGTGCCAGCAGCTTAGACGGGGGGCAGGGCACTGAAGCTTTCTTT. This encodes CASSLDGGQGTEAFF.

The chain carries TRBV5-4 and TRBJ2-2; D is perhaps TRBD1 (5 bases). V was pared by 1 base and J by 3 bases, with 10 bases between. Germline assignment: CDR1 SGHNT and CDR2 YYREEE (reference sequence). The CDR3 spans 15 residues. In DNA form, the CDR3 reads TGTGCCAGCAGCTTGTTTTCCAGGGACACCGGGGAGCTGTTTTTT. It translates to CASSLFSRDTGELFF.

CDR3 residues: CASSSRGRGEQYF. The CDR3 nucleotides read TGTGCCAGCTCGAGCAGAGGGAGGGGAGAGCAGTACTTC. The chain is built from TRBV28 and TRBJ2-7, with 7 bases matching TRBD2. Germline V gene sequence: CDR1 MDHEN, CDR2 SYDVKM. This CDR3 is 13 amino acids long. With 8 bases clipped from V and 7 bases from J, the junction kept 11 bases outside the gene matches.

V gene TRBV9 combines with J gene TRBJ1-6; D uncertain. CDR1 is SGDLS and CDR2 is YYNGEE in the germline V gene. The CDR3 loop spans 15 amino acids. Trimming left V 0 bases short and J 5 bases short, with 9 bases between. The CDR3 DNA follows: TGTGCCAGCAGCGTAGATAACAGTAATAATTCACCCCTCCACTTT. Its protein product is CASSVDNSNNSPLHF.

This rearrangement joins TRBV6-5 to TRBJ1-2, with TRBD1 as a possible D gene (6 bases). The germline gives CDR1 MNHEY, CDR2 SVGAGI. V shed 5 bases and J shed 6 bases, with 13 bases lying between them. This CDR3 is 13 amino acids long. In DNA form, the CDR3 reads TGTGCCAGCAGTGAACAGGGTGGGAATGGCTACACCTTC. Encoded protein: CASSEQGGNGYTF.

The chain links TRBV7-2 to TRBJ2-2, with D unclear. Germline V lookup: CDR1 SGHTA, CDR2 FQGNSA. Between the trimmed V and J ends, which lost 11 bases and 0 bases, there was a span of 7 bases. The CDR3 spans 12 residues. CDR3 DNA sequence: TGTGCCTGCCAGACGAACACCGGGGAGCTGTTTTTT. Protein: CACQTNTGELFF.

The genes are TRBV7-2 and TRBJ1-4, with D hard to call. The V and J ends lost 3 bases and 5 bases respectively, with 13 bases between them. Germline V gene sequence: CDR1 SGHTA, CDR2 FQGNSA. The CDR3 length is 15 residues. In DNA, the CDR3 is TGTGCCAGCAGCTTTTATGCCAGGTTCAATGAAAAACTGTTTTTT. Residues: CASSFYARFNEKLFF.

In its sample, this clone was seen once. The rearrangement links TRBV5-1 to TRBJ2-3; no clear D gene. V was shortened by 7 bases and J by 11 bases, with 14 bases between the two germline ends. The germline V gene encodes CDR1 SGHRS and CDR2 YFSETQ. CDR3 length: 11 amino acids. The CDR3 loop reads CASHERNMQYF. The CDR3 bases are TGCGCCAGCCACGAGAGGAATATGCAGTATTTT.

CDR3 in DNA: TGTGCCAGCAGTTATCGCGACAGGGGAGATGAAAAACTGTTTTTT. It is translated as CASSYRDRGDEKLFF. The chain carries TRBV6-5 and TRBJ1-4, with 8 bases aligning to TRBD1. V was clipped by 3 bases and J by 6 bases; unmatched bases: 6. CDR3 length: 15 residues. Germline CDR1 and CDR2: MNHEY and SVGAGI.